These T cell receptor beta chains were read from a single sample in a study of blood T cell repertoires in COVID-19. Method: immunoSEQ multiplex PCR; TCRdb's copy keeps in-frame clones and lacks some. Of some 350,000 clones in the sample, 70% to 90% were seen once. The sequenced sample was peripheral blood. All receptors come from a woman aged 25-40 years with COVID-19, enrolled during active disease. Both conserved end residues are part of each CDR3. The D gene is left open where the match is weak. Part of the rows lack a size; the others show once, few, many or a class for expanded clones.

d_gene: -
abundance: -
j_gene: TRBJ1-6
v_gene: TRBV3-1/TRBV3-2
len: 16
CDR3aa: CASSLRGGEGGSPLHF
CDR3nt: TGTGCCAGCAGCCTTAGGGGGGGCGAGGGCGGCTCACCCCTCCACTTT

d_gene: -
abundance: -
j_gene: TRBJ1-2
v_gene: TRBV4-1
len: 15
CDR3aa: CASSPPGGTNYGYTF
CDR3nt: TGCGCCAGCAGCCCCCCGGGGGGAACTAACTATGGCTACACCTTC

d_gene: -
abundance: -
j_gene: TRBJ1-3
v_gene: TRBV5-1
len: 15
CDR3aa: CASSLTGRYGNTIYF
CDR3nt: TGCGCCAGCAGCTTGACAGGGAGATATGGAAACACCATATATTTT

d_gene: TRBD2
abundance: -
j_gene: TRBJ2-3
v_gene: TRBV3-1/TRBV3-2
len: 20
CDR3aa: CASSQDRGSGGSWGTDTQYF
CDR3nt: TGTGCCAGCAGCCAAGATCGGGGTAGCGGGGGGTCCTGGGGCACAGATACGCAGTATTTT

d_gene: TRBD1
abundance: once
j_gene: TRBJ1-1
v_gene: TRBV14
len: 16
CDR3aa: CASSQSGDRGALGAFF
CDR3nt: TGTGCCAGCAGCCAAAGCGGGGACAGGGGCGCCTTAGGGGCTTTCTTT

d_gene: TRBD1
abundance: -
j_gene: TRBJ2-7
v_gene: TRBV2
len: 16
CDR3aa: CASSERSVGQLYEQYF
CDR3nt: TGTGCCAGCAGTGAGAGGAGTGTGGGACAGTTGTACGAGCAGTACTTC

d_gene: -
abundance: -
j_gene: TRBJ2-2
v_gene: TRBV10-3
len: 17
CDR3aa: CAISEVPGLPNTGELFF
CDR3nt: TGTGCCATCAGTGAGGTTCCAGGGCTACCGAACACCGGGGAGCTGTTTTTT

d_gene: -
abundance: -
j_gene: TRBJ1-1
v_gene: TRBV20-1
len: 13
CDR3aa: CSASAQLNTEAFF
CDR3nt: TGCAGTGCTAGTGCACAGTTGAACACTGAAGCTTTCTTT

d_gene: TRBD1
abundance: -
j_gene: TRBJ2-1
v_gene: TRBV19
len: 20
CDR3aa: CASTPKRRTGAGGGGNEQFF
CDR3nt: TGTGCCAGTACTCCCAAGAGGCGGACAGGGGCAGGGGGTGGAGGCAATGAGCAGTTCTTC

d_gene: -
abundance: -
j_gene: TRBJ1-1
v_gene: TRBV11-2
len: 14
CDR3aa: CASRLTGRDNEAFF
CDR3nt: TGTGCCAGCAGACTGACAGGCCGCGATAATGAAGCTTTCTTT

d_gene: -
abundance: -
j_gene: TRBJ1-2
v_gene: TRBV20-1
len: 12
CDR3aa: CSASQDIYGYTF
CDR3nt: TGCAGTGCTAGTCAGGATATCTATGGCTACACCTTC

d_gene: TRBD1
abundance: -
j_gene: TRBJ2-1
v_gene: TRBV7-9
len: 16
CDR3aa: CASSLVGTGGYNEQFF
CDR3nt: TGTGCCAGCAGCTTAGTGGGGACAGGGGGATACAATGAGCAGTTCTTC

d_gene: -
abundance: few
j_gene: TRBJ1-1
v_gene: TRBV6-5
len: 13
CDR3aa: CASTHGRGVEAFF
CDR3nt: TGTGCCAGCACCCACGGGAGGGGGGTAGAGGCTTTCTTT

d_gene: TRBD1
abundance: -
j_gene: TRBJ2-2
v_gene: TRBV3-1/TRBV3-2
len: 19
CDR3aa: CASSRETGTGNPNTGELFF
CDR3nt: TGTGCCAGCAGCCGAGAAACCGGGACAGGCAACCCGAACACCGGGGAGCTGTTTTTT

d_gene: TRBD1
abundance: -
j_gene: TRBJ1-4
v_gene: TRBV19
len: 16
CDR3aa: CASTNGPGQTNEKLFF
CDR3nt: TGTGCCAGCACCAATGGGCCGGGACAGACGAATGAAAAACTGTTTTTT

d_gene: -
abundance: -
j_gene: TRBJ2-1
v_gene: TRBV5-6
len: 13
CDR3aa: CASSLTAYNEQFF
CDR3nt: TGTGCCAGCAGCTTGACAGCTTACAATGAGCAGTTCTTC

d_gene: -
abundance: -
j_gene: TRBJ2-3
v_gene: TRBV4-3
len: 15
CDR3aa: CASSQDSNLGDTQYF
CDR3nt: TGCGCCAGCAGCCAAGATAGCAATCTTGGGGATACGCAGTATTTT

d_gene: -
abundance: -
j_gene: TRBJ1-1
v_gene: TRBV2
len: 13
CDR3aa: CASRDGGGTEAFF
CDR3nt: TGTGCCAGCAGAGATGGAGGAGGCACTGAAGCTTTCTTT

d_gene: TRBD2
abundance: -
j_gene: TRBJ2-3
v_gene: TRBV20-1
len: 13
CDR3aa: CSASLGGADTQYF
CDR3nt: TGCAGTGCTAGTCTCGGGGGGGCGGATACGCAGTATTTT

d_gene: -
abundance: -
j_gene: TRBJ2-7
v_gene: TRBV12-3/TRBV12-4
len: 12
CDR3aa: CASSLAPYEQYF
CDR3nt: TGTGCCAGCAGCCTGGCCCCATACGAGCAGTACTTC

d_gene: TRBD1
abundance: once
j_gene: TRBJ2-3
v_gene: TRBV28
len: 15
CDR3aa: CASSRQGASTDTQYF
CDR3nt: TGTGCCAGCAGTCGACAGGGGGCATCGACAGATACGCAGTATTTT

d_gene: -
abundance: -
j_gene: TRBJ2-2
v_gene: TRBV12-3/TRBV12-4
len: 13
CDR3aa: CASSTSGPGELFF
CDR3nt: TGTGCCAGCAGTACAAGCGGACCCGGGGAGCTGTTTTTT

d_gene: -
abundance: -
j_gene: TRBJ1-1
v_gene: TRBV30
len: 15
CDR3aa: CAWSVREGKKTEAFF
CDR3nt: TGTGCCTGGAGTGTACGGGAGGGAAAGAAGACTGAAGCTTTCTTT

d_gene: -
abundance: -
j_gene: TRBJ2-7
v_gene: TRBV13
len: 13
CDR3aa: CASGVGRGSEQYF
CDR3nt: TGTGCCAGCGGGGTGGGCAGGGGATCCGAGCAGTACTTC

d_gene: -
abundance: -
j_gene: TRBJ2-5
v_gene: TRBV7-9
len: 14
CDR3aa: CASSLGISQEAQYF
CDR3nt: TGTGCCAGCAGCTTAGGAATAAGTCAAGAGGCCCAGTACTTC

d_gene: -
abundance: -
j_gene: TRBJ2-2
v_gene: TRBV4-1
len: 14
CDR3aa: CASSHSRRTGELFF
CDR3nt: TGCGCCAGCAGCCATTCCCGGAGAACCGGGGAGCTGTTTTTT

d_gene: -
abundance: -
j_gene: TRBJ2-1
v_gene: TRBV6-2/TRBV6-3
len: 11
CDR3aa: CASSYPNEQFF
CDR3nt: TGTGCCAGCAGTTACCCTAATGAGCAGTTCTTC

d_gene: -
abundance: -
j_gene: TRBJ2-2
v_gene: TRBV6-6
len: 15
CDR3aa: CASSPLGEGTGELFF
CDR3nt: TGTGCCAGCAGTCCCCTAGGGGAAGGCACCGGGGAGCTGTTTTTT

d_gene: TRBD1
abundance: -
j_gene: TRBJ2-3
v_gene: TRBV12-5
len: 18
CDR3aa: CASGLGKSRDRFTDTQYF
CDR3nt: TGTGCTAGTGGTTTGGGAAAAAGTCGGGACAGATTCACAGATACGCAGTATTTT

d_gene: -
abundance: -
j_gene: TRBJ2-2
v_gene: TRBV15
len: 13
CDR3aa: CATSNQDTGELFF
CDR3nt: TGTGCCACCAGCAACCAGGACACCGGGGAGCTGTTTTTT

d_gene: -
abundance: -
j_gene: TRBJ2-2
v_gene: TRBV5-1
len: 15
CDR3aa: CASSVGTRLTGELFF
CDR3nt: TGCGCCAGCAGCGTTGGGACAAGACTTACCGGGGAGCTGTTTTTT

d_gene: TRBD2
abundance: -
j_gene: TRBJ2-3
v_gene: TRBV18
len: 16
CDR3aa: CASSPPASGSTDTQYF
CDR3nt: TGTGCCAGCTCACCACCGGCTAGCGGGAGCACAGATACGCAGTATTTT

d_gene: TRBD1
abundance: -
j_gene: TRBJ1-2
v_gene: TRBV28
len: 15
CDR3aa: CASSLTDRDTYGYTF
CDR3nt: TGTGCCAGCAGTTTGACCGACAGGGATACCTATGGCTACACCTTC

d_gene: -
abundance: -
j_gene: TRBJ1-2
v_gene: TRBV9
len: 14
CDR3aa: CASSVLEGNYGYTF
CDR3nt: TGTGCCAGCAGCGTATTGGAGGGTAACTATGGCTACACCTTC

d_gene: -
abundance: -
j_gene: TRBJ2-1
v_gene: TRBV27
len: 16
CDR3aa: CASSLYGGSSYNEQFF
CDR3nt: TGTGCCAGCAGTTTATACGGGGGTAGCTCCTACAATGAGCAGTTCTTC

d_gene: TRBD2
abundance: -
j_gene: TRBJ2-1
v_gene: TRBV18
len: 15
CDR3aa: CASSPGLAGDNEQFF
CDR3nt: TGTGCCAGCTCACCGGGACTAGCGGGTGATAATGAGCAGTTCTTC

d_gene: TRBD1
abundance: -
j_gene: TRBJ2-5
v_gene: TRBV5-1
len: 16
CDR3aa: CASSHRDRGLGETQYF
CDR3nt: TGCGCCAGCAGCCATCGGGACAGGGGGCTCGGGGAGACCCAGTACTTC

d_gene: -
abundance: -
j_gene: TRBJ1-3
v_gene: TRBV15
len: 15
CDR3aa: CATSNQGWSGNTIYF
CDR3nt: TGTGCCACCAGCAATCAGGGGTGGTCTGGAAACACCATATATTTT

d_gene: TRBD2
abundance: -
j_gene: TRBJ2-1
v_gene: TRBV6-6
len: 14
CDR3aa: CASSGLAASNEQFF
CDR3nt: TGTGCCAGCAGTGGGCTAGCGGCGTCTAATGAGCAGTTCTTC

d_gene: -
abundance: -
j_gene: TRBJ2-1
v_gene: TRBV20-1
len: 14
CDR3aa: CSASPSGPYNEQFF
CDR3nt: TGCAGTGCTAGTCCCAGCGGGCCCTACAATGAGCAGTTCTTC

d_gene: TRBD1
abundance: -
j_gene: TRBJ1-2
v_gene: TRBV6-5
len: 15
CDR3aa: CASPPGTGETYGYTF
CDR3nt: TGTGCCAGCCCACCCGGGACAGGGGAAACCTATGGCTACACCTTC

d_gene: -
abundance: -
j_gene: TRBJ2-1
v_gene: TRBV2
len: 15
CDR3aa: CASSDLDFPYNEQFF
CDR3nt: TGTGCCAGCAGTGATTTAGACTTCCCATACAATGAGCAGTTCTTC

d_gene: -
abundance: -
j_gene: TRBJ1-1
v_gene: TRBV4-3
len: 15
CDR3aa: CASSPDRGENTEAFF
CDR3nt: TGCGCCAGCAGCCCTGATCGGGGGGAGAACACTGAAGCTTTCTTT

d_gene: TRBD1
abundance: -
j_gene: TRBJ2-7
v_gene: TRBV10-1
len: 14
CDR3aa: CASSGGTGPYEQYF
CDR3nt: TGCGCCAGCAGTGGGGGGACAGGACCCTACGAGCAGTACTTC

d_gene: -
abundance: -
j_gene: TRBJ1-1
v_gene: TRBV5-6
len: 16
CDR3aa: CASRDEGGPMNTEAFF
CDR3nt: TGTGCCAGCAGGGACGAGGGGGGGCCCATGAACACTGAAGCTTTCTTT

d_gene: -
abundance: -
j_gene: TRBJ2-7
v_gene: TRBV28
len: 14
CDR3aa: CASRRGLSHYEQYF
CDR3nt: TGTGCCAGCAGAAGGGGACTTAGTCACTACGAGCAGTACTTC

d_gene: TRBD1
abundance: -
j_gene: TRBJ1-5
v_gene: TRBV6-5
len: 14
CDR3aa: CASSTTGGTQPQHF
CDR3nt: TGTGCCAGCAGTACGACAGGGGGTACCCAGCCCCAGCATTTT

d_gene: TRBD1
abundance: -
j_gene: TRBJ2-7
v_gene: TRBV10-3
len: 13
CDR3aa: CAISETGDDEQYF
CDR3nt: TGTGCCATCAGTGAGACAGGGGATGACGAGCAGTACTTC

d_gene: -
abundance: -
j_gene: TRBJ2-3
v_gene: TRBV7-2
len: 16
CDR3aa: CASSLRLGGLTDTQYF
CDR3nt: TGTGCCAGCAGCTTACGGCTTGGGGGCCTCACAGATACGCAGTATTTT

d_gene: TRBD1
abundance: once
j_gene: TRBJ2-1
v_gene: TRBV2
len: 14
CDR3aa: CASKDRGRNNEQFF
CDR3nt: TGTGCCAGCAAAGACAGGGGGCGAAACAATGAGCAGTTCTTC

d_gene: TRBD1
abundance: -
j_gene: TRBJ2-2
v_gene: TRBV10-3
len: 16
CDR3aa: CAISEGQEINTGELFF
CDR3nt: TGTGCCATCAGTGAGGGACAGGAGATCAACACCGGGGAGCTGTTTTTT

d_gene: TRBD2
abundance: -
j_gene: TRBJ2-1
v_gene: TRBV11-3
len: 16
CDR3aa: CASRLKTSGSYNEQFF
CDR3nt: TGTGCCAGCAGACTTAAGACTAGCGGTTCCTACAATGAGCAGTTCTTC

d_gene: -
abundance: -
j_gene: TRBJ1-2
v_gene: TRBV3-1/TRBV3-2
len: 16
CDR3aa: CASSQDTGEPSYGYTF
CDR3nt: TGTGCCAGCAGCCAAGATACGGGGGAACCGTCCTATGGCTACACCTTC

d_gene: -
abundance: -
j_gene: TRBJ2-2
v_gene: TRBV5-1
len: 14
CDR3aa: CASSSPGNTGELFF
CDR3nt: TGCGCCAGCAGCTCCCCGGGTAACACCGGGGAGCTGTTTTTT